The entry below gives a single T cell receptor (beta chain) sequence along with its context. The antigen is unknown. The data were obtained in a study of T-cell memory formation after mild COVID-19. TCR alpha and TCR beta cDNA libraries carrying sample barcodes and UMIs were produced by 5'RACE using constant-segment primers. MiXCR was run by TCRdb on the 5' RACE reads, yielding one entry per CDR3 protein. The table records hundreds of thousands of distinct CDR3 sequences, roughly a quarter of them present only once. Overall study findings and caveats: There were some responding clones in pre-infection memory, which suggested that cross-reactive memory had joined. Clones that contracted from day 15 to 85 were balanced CD4/CD8, while later expanders leaned CD4+. CD4+ contracting clones were mainly CM and EM; CD8+ ones, EMRA.

J gave up 3 bases and V 6 bases, and 8 bases lay outside the gene matches. In germline, CDR1 is SNHLY, CDR2 FYNNEI. The CDR3 covers 15 residues. Material for sequencing was PBMCs or a T cell subset sorted from them (not recorded which). The source of this sequence is an adult woman who had mild COVID-19 (a few samples of this study predate the infection). Cell type and time point are not known. The chain joins TRBV2 to TRBJ1-5; 7 nucleotides align to TRBD1. CDR3 coding DNA: TGTGCCAGCAGCTCGAGGGGGCGGTACAATCAGCCCCAGCATTTT. Protein sequence: CASSSRGRYNQPQHF.